Listed here are 22 T cell receptor beta chains from one sample, sequenced in a study of cytomegalovirus exposure and HLA in healthy donors. The PCR was carried out with 60 Vbeta primers and 13 Jbeta primers. The data were produced by immunoSEQ multiplex PCR, yet TCRdb's version contains in-frame clones alone and is incomplete. The repertoire holds 100,000 or so clones, with around 82% as singletons. The sample taken for sequencing was PBMCs. Receptor source: a middle-aged man in good health and CMV-seropositive.

The chain combines TRBV5-1 with TRBJ2-1; possibly TRBD2 for D (5 bases). The CDR3 runs 13 residues. Per germline, CDR1 SGHRS and CDR2 YFSETQ. Deletions cut 7 bases from V and 3 bases from J, with 11 bases between. This CDR3 reads CASGVGNYNEQFF. DNA for the CDR3: TGCGCCAGCGGGGTCGGGAACTACAATGAGCAGTTCTTC.

The chain recombines TRBV28 with TRBJ1-1; a possible D gene is TRBD1 (6 bases). The CDR3 loop spans 18 amino acids. V dropped 4 bases and J dropped 4 bases, with 25 bases sitting between them. CDR1 is MDHEN and CDR2 is SYDVKM in the germline V gene. This chain's CDR3 is CASSYPRHTRGGLTEAFF. CDR3 nucleotides: TGTGCCAGCAGTTACCCGCGACATACACGGGGGGGCCTCACTGAAGCTTTCTTT. The full variable domain, its missing parts supplied by reference TRBV28 and TRBJ1-1, is DVKVTQSSRYLVKRTGEKVFLECVQDMDHENMFWYRQDPGLGLRLIYFSYDVKMKEKGDIPEGYSVSREKKERFSLILESASTNQTSMYLCASSYPRHTRGGLTEAFFGQGTRLTVV.

This clone has only a few counts. This chain joins TRBV27 and TRBJ1-3, with D perhaps matching TRBD1 (6 bases). The V gene's germline CDR1 is MNHEY and CDR2 SMNVEV (reference sequence). Trimming pared 0 bases from V and 4 bases from J, leaving 7 bases between. The CDR3 is 14 residues long. The CDR3 is CASSLSGAGNTIYF. The DNA of the CDR3 is TGTGCCAGCAGTTTATCGGGGGCCGGAAACACCATATATTTT.

V gene TRBV19 combines with J gene TRBJ2-7, with TRBD1 identical over 9 bases. Germline CDR1 LNHDA, CDR2 SQIVND (reference sequence). V gave up 5 bases and J gave up 5 bases; unmatched junction bases: 4. CDR3 size: 13 residues. Here the CDR3 DNA reads TGTGCCAGTAGTGCGGGACAGGGTAACGAGCAGTACTTC. Amino acid sequence: CASSAGQGNEQYF. Looking up the rest from reference TRBV19 and TRBJ2-7 gives the full variable domain: DGGITQSPKYLFRKEGQNVTLSCEQNLNHDAMYWYRQDPGQGLRLIYYSQIVNDFQKGDIAEGYSVSREKKESFPLTVTSAQKNPTAFYLCASSAGQGNEQYFGPGTRLTVT.

This clone was seen just once. This chain connects TRBV13 to TRBJ2-7; 8 bases are shared with TRBD1. V shed 2 bases, J shed 7 bases, and the junction held 7 bases outside the gene matches. This CDR3 is 14 amino acids long. Germline loops: CDR1 PRHDT, CDR2 FYEKMQ (reference sequence). This chain's CDR3 is CASSLTGTGDEQYF. In DNA form, the CDR3 reads TGTGCCAGCAGCTTAACTGGGACAGGTGATGAGCAGTACTTC.

The chain joins TRBV5-4 to TRBJ2-5; the D is unclear. The CDR3 length is 14 residues. Germline V lookup: CDR1 SGHNT, CDR2 YYREEE (reference sequence). V lost 3 bases and J 0 bases, leaving 9 bases between the germline ends. CDR3 coding DNA: TGTGCCAGCAGCTCTGACGACTACCAAGAGACCCAGTACTTC. Encoded protein: CASSSDDYQETQYF.

This clone has just one count. The chain recombines TRBV18 with TRBJ2-7; weak D call: TRBD1 (6 bases). Trimming removed 4 bases at V and 0 bases at J, with 13 bases between. Per germline, CDR1 KGHSH and CDR2 LQKENI. The CDR3 is made up of 15 amino acids. CDR3 nucleotides: TGTGCCAGCTCACTACTGACAGGACACTCCTACGAGCAGTACTTC. Translation: CASSLLTGHSYEQYF.

This clone was seen only a few times. This chain links TRBV11-3 with TRBJ2-4, with unresolved D. Germline V gene data show CDR1 as SGHNT and CDR2 as YENEEA. Trimming took 4 bases from V and 7 from J, leaving 11 bases between them. The CDR3 sequence is 13 residues long. This CDR3 reads CASSSSDVNIQYF. For the CDR3, the DNA is TGTGCCAGCAGCTCGAGTGATGTGAACATTCAGTACTTC.

The genes are TRBV6-6 and TRBJ2-3, with TRBD2 identical over 8 bases. Germline CDR1 and CDR2: MNHNY and SVGAGI (reference sequence). This CDR3 comprises 16 residues. V dropped 2 bases and J dropped 2; count of bases not matched to a gene: 6. The CDR3 here is CASSYGSGILTDTQYF. The DNA for the CDR3 is TGTGCCAGCAGTTACGGTAGCGGGATCCTCACAGATACGCAGTATTTT.

The V call is TRBV7-2, the J call TRBJ2-7, with a tentative D call TRBD1 (6 bases). Trimming removed 2 bases at V and 3 bases at J, with 14 bases between. There are 15 residues in the CDR3. Germline-derived CDR1 and CDR2 are SGHTA and FQGNSA. The CDR3 DNA follows: TGTGCCAGCAGCTTAACCGGGACATCCGACTACGAGCAGTACTTC. Protein sequence: CASSLTGTSDYEQYF.

The chain combines TRBV28 with TRBJ1-1, with D hard to call. The CDR3 spans 14 residues. Germline CDR1 MDHEN, CDR2 SYDVKM. V was shortened by 5 bases and J by 1 base, with 11 bases between the two germline ends. The CDR3 sequence is CASSPGRGNTEAFF. For the CDR3, the DNA is TGTGCCAGCAGTCCCGGGCGGGGGAACACTGAAGCTTTCTTT.

This chain joins TRBV27 and TRBJ1-4; D may be TRBD1 (6 bases). V lost 5 bases and J lost 0, with 22 bases in between. The CDR3 consists of 19 residues. CDR1 is MNHEY, CDR2 SMNVEV, per germline (reference sequence). The CDR3 loop is CASSQKPGHPPATNEKLFF. The CDR3 coding sequence is TGTGCCAGCAGTCAGAAGCCGGGACATCCCCCTGCAACTAATGAAAAACTGTTTTTT.

The chain uses TRBV5-1 and TRBJ2-6, with a weak D call TRBD2 (6 bases). V was cut by 3 bases and J by 2 bases, with 9 bases left in between. The CDR3 totals 15 residues. Looked up from germline, CDR1 is SGHRS and CDR2 is YFSETQ. CDR3 amino acids: CASSSEGAGANVLTF. The CDR3 region has the DNA TGCGCCAGCAGCTCGGAGGGAGCTGGGGCCAACGTCCTGACTTTC.

As for this clone: Germline is not matched at one junction end, which may reflect a read error. J is TRBJ2-7 and V is TRBV7-9, with D perhaps TRBD1 (6 bases). Germline CDR1 SEHNR, CDR2 FQNEAQ (reference sequence). The CDR3 runs 11 residues. The CDR3 sequence is CSSSYRVEQYF. DNA of the CDR3: TGTTCCAGCAGCTACAGGGTCGAGCAGTACTTC.

V gene TRBV2 combines with J gene TRBJ2-2; 9 bases map to TRBD2. Trimming removed 6 bases from V and 7 bases from J; junction bases left unmatched: 9. Per germline, CDR1 SNHLY and CDR2 FYNNEI. The CDR3 is 15 residues long. The CDR3 spells CASSGTSIDGGELFF. DNA of the CDR3: TGTGCCAGCAGCGGGACTAGCATAGATGGCGGGGAGCTGTTTTTT.

V is TRBV4-2 and J is TRBJ2-7, with D tentatively TRBD2 (5 bases). Germline assignment: CDR1 LGHNA and CDR2 YNFKEQ. This CDR3 is built from 17 residues. Trimming pared 2 bases from V and 2 bases from J, leaving 19 bases between. The CDR3 is CASSQQGSSAAPYEQYF. DNA of the CDR3: TGTGCCAGCAGCCAACAAGGGTCGTCAGCGGCCCCCTACGAGCAGTACTTC.

This clone was observed a single time. The V gene is TRBV5-6, the J gene TRBJ1-6; D is ambiguous. The germline CDR1 and CDR2 sequences are SGHDT and YYEEEE. This CDR3 region has 17 residues. The V gene lost 2 bases and the J gene lost 3 bases, with 15 bases spanning the gap. CDR3: CASSLYRGNRYNSPLHF. The CDR3 nucleotides read TGTGCCAGCAGCTTATATCGGGGAAATCGCTATAATTCACCCCTCCACTTT.

In DNA, the CDR3 is TGTGCCAGCAGCCCAGGGACAGGGGCTAACTATGGCTACACCTTC. Protein product: CASSPGTGANYGYTF. The chain combines TRBV11-2 with TRBJ1-2; 10 nucleotides line up with TRBD1. J was trimmed by 0 bases and V by 5 bases; bases with no gene match: 3. Germline values: CDR1 SGHAT, CDR2 FQNNGV. CDR3 length equals 15 residues.

This clone was detected once. The rearrangement uses TRBV7-9 and TRBJ2-3, with D hard to call. Trimming took 5 bases from V and 6 from J, leaving 12 bases between them. The CDR3 consists of 13 residues. CDR1 and CDR2 from the germline V gene are SEHNR and FQNEAQ (reference sequence). The CDR3 DNA is TGTGCCAGCAGCCCGGTAATTAGCGATACGCAGTATTTT. It specifies CASSPVISDTQYF.

V gene TRBV30 combines with J gene TRBJ1-5; 12 nucleotides align to TRBD1. Germline lookup yields CDR1 GTSNPN and CDR2 SVGIG (reference sequence). V gave up 3 bases and J gave up 6 bases; unmatched junction bases: 3. The CDR3 is 14 amino acids. Here the CDR3 reads CAWSGTGGSQPQHF. The CDR3 DNA is TGTGCCTGGAGCGGGACAGGGGGCAGTCAGCCCCAGCATTTT.

There are a few counts of this clone. The gene calls are TRBV6-1 and TRBJ1-5; D perhaps matches TRBD1 (5 bases). Germline CDR1 reads MNHNS; CDR2 reads SASEGT. V lost 8 bases and J lost 3, with 8 bases in between. The CDR3 is 12 amino acids. DNA for the CDR3: TGTGCCAGCCGACAGATCAATCAGCCCCAGCATTTT. Protein sequence: CASRQINQPQHF.

This chain links TRBV28 with TRBJ1-2; D possibly corresponds to TRBD1 (5 bases). The germline gives CDR1 MDHEN, CDR2 SYDVKM. V lost 3 bases and J lost 3, with 23 bases in between. This CDR3 has 18 amino acids. DNA of the CDR3: TGTGCCAGCAGTTTGTGGGGCGCAAGGGAATCTGGGGACTATGGCTACACCTTC. Amino acid sequence: CASSLWGARESGDYGYTF.